This TCR beta chain was recovered during a study of tumor-infiltrating lymphocytes in primary liver carcinoma. Study as a whole: Read depth, roughly 3.65 to 8 million productive TCRbeta reads, did not differ significantly between tissues.

Germline V gene sequence: CDR1 MNHEY, CDR2 SVGAGI. This CDR3 has 14 amino acids. The junction had 5 bases not matched to a gene; V was cut back by 5 bases and J by 4 bases. General study findings and limits: Samples were bulk unsorted, so CD4+ and CD8+ repertoires were not compared.

Researchers drew blood RNA from unsorted whole blood and extracted germline DNA as well. The template, roughly 0.45 ug total RNA, yielded TCR beta cDNA made with a constant-region primer. Slightly modified ARM-PCR, run as three nested multiplex PCR rounds, produced the TCR beta libraries. For approximately 10 cycles apiece, the opening two PCR rounds ran with TRBV1-TRBV30 forward primers and a C-beta reverse primer. TCRdb analysed the multiplex PCR reads with MiXCR anew, one entry per CDR3 protein. Among fewer than 350,000 distinct CDR3 sequences, 65% were seen once, and the ten largest hold roughly 9%. This clonotype has only a few counts. Its antigen is undetermined.

The origin of this receptor is a middle-aged man with primary liver carcinoma and hepatitis B virus infection. The sequencing sample was made of peripheral blood. The V and J genes are TRBV6-5 and TRBJ2-7, with 10 nucleotides matching TRBD2. Here the CDR3 reads CASSLGTSAYEQYF. The CDR3, as DNA: TGTGCCAGCAGTCTTGGGACTAGCGCTTACGAGCAGTACTTC.